The 8 T cell receptor beta chains below were found in one sample sequenced in a study of T cells after yellow fever vaccination. One entry per CDR3 protein, called by TCRdb with MiXCR from the 5' RACE reads. The sample carries a few hundred thousand distinct CDR3 sequences, about 4% recorded once. The source was PBMCs, collected 5 days after the yellow fever booster vaccination. The receptor source for this set is a young man who received the YFV17D yellow fever vaccine.

This clonotype was seen many times. The chain combines TRBV7-2 with TRBJ1-5, with D perhaps matching TRBD1 (5 bases). The CDR3 consists of 13 residues. Deletions cut 3 bases from V and 7 bases from J, with 10 bases between. Germline V lookup: CDR1 SGHTA, CDR2 FQGNSA. The CDR3 spells CASSFRASQPQHF. CDR3 in DNA: TGTGCCAGCAGCTTCAGGGCTTCCCAGCCCCAGCATTTT.

The rearrangement links TRBV28 to TRBJ1-5, with 8 bases aligning to TRBD1. Germline CDR1 MDHEN, CDR2 SYDVKM. This CDR3 has 15 residues. J gave up 8 bases and V 5 bases, and 11 bases lay outside the gene matches. The CDR3 bases are TGTGCCAGCAGTCCGCCCAGGGGGCACGGGGAGCCCCAGCATTTT. It codes for CASSPPRGHGEPQHF.

The chain uses TRBV7-6 and TRBJ2-7; 7 nucleotides match TRBD1. Germline CDR1 and CDR2: SGHVS and FNYEAQ. The trim removed 5 bases at V and 3 bases at J, leaving 4 bases unmatched. This CDR3 is built from 13 residues. CDR3 residues: CASSQGDSYEQYV. The CDR3 region has the DNA TGTGCCAGCAGCCAAGGGGACAGCTACGAGCAGTACGTC.

This clonotype was seen more than once but under ten times. The genes are TRBV12-3 or TRBV12-4 and TRBJ1-4; TRBD1 is a possible D gene (5 bases). V was trimmed by 4 bases and J by 7 bases, leaving 16 bases between them. The CDR3 totals 15 residues. CDR3 DNA: TGTGCCAGCAGTTCCTCGGACAAAAGGGGTGAAAAACTGTTTTTT. Translation: CASSSSDKRGEKLFF.

V is TRBV7-2 and J is TRBJ2-7, with TRBD1 as a possible D gene (6 bases). V was clipped by 4 bases and J by 2 bases, with 15 bases between them. The CDR3 runs 15 residues. CDR1 is SGHTA and CDR2 is FQGNSA in the germline V gene. The CDR3 sequence is CASSSRSRGPYEQYF. The CDR3 DNA follows: TGTGCCAGCAGCTCCCGCTCCAGGGGCCCCTACGAGCAGTACTTC.

This clonotype appeared a few times. The V gene is TRBV20-1, the J gene TRBJ2-3; 12 bases are shared with TRBD2. V dropped 7 bases and J dropped 2; count of bases not matched to a gene: 7. CDR1 and CDR2 from the germline V gene are DFQATT and SNEGSKA (reference sequence). This CDR3 has 15 amino acids. CDR3 amino acids: CSVQLAGGYTDTQYF. The CDR3 DNA follows: TGCAGTGTGCAACTAGCGGGGGGCTACACAGATACGCAGTATTTT.

The V gene is TRBV12-3 or TRBV12-4, the J gene TRBJ2-5; 14 bases line up with TRBD2. There are 17 residues in the CDR3. V shed 5 bases and J 5 bases; nucleotides not matched to a gene: 10. In DNA form, the CDR3 reads TGTGCCAGCAGTATGGGACTAGCGGGGGCGGCAAGGGAGACCCAGTACTTC. It codes for CASSMGLAGAARETQYF.

The V call is TRBV10-3, the J call TRBJ1-2; TRBD1 might be the D (5 bases). V lost 2 bases to trimming and J lost 2 bases, with 12 bases between them. CDR1 is ENHRY, CDR2 SYGVKD, per germline. The CDR3 totals 15 residues. The CDR3 DNA reads as TGTGCCATCAGTGAGCTCGGGGGAGGAAACTATGGCTACACCTTC. This translates into CAISELGGGNYGYTF.